This T cell receptor (beta chain) stems from a study of identical twins. Whole-study findings and limits: Cord blood beta clonotypes present at high abundance carried fewer insertions; no such pattern appeared in memory repertoires.

The CDR3 extends over 15 amino acids. The ends were cut back, 11 bases at V and 2 bases at J, with 18 bases in the middle. Germline-derived CDR1 and CDR2 are MNHNS and SASEGT. Template switching created a universal primer site, and the cDNA included unique molecular identifiers. MiXCR, applied by TCRdb to the 5' RACE reads, yields one record per CDR3 protein. The repertoire includes around 960,000 distinct CDR3 sequences, approximately 13% of them detected once, and roughly 1.6% sits in the top ten. This clonotype was counted between two and nine times. Its specificity is not known. These sequences were also reported in another study, on yellow fever vaccine responses in identical twins.

The J gene is TRBJ2-2, the V gene TRBV6-1, with a possible D match to TRBD1 (5 bases). The clonotype was recovered from a woman aged 18-35 years in good health. The sequenced sample consisted of PBMCs. The CDR3 DNA is TGTGCCTGTCGCAGGGCGACTTCAAACACCGGGGAGCTGTTTTTT. Translated, it gives CACRRATSNTGELFF.